The rows below give T cell receptor beta chains drawn from one sample of a study of blood T cell repertoires in COVID-19. Libraries were prepared by immunoSEQ multiplex PCR; TCRdb keeps only in-frame clonotypes and omits some of them. The sample consists of about half a million clones, approximately 85% of them appearing once. Sequencing used peripheral blood. The source is a human donor in a cohort sampled during active COVID-19. Each CDR3 is given with its conserved first and last residue. A D gene is named only where the DNA matches it firmly. Expanded clones are given a class, and other clones once, few, many or no size at all.

TRBV19	TRBJ1-2	TRBD1	.	CASSRRDRESSGYTF	TGTGCCAGTAGTCGCCGGGACAGGGAGAGTTCAGGCTACACCTTC
TRBV7-9	TRBJ2-7	.	.	CASSLRGEAYEQYF	TGTGCCAGCAGCTTGAGAGGAGAGGCCTACGAGCAGTACTTC
TRBV19	TRBJ1-2	.	once	CASSIVRDSYGYTF	TGTGCCAGTAGTATAGTAAGAGACAGCTATGGCTACACCTTC
TRBV6-5	TRBJ1-1	TRBD1	.	CASYGTANTEAFF	TGTGCCAGCTATGGGACAGCGAACACTGAAGCTTTCTTT
TRBV11-2	TRBJ2-2	TRBD2	few	CASSPSGSDTGELFF	TGTGCCAGCAGCCCCAGCGGGAGCGACACCGGGGAGCTGTTTTTT
TRBV2	TRBJ1-6	.	few	CASRGQLYSPLHF	TGTGCCAGCAGAGGACAGTTATATTCACCCCTCCACTTT
TRBV11-3	TRBJ2-1	TRBD1	.	CASSQQPGQGANEQFF	TGTGCCAGCAGCCAACAACCGGGACAGGGGGCGAATGAGCAGTTCTTC
TRBV2	TRBJ1-5	.	.	CASTPQGRSNQPQHF	TGTGCCAGCACTCCACAGGGAAGGAGCAATCAGCCCCAGCATTTT
TRBV7-3	TRBJ1-2	TRBD1	.	CASSLSLLPGQGNGYTF	TGTGCCAGCAGCTTAAGTCTCCTCCCTGGACAGGGCAACGGCTACACCTTC
TRBV30	TRBJ1-5	TRBD1	.	CAWSPTGNQPQHF	TGTGCCTGGAGTCCGACAGGGAATCAGCCCCAGCATTTT
TRBV7-2	TRBJ2-5	TRBD1	few	CASSYSTGVETQYF	TGTGCCAGCAGCTACTCGACAGGGGTGGAGACCCAGTACTTC
TRBV18	TRBJ1-1	TRBD1	.	CASSLGQALNTEAFF	TGTGCCAGCTCACTTGGACAGGCCTTGAACACTGAAGCTTTCTTT
TRBV5-4	TRBJ1-2	.	.	CASSLSGLYGYTF	TGTGCCAGCAGCTTGTCGGGATTATATGGCTACACCTTC
TRBV30	TRBJ1-4	.	.	CAWSTGRGSNEKLFF	TGTGCCTGGAGTACCGGCAGGGGTTCAAATGAAAAACTGTTTTTT
TRBV9	TRBJ1-2	.	.	CASSVRGGGGYTF	TGTGCCAGCAGCGTTCGGGGAGGAGGTGGCTACACCTTC
TRBV30	TRBJ2-7	TRBD2	.	CAWSASSGFAPLEQYF	TGTGCCTGGAGTGCCTCTAGCGGGTTTGCACCCCTCGAGCAGTACTTC